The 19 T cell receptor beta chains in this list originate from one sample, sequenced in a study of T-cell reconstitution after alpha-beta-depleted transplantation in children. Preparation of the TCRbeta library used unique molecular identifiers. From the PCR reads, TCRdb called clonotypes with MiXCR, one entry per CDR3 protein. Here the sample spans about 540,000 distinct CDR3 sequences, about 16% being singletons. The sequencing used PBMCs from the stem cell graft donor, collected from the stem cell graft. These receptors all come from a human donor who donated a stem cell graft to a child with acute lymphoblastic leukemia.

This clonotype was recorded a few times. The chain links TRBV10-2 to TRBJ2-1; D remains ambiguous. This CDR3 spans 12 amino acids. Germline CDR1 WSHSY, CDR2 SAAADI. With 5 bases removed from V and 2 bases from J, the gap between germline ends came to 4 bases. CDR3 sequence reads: CASSTPYNEQFF. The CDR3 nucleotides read TGCGCCAGCAGTACGCCCTACAATGAGCAGTTCTTC.

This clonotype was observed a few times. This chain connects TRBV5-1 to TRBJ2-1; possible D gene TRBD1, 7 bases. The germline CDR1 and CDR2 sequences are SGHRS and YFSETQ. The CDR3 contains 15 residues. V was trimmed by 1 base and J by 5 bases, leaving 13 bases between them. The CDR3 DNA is TGCGCCAGCAGCTTGAGGAGGGGGCCTAACAATGAGCAGTTCTTC. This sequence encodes CASSLRRGPNNEQFF.

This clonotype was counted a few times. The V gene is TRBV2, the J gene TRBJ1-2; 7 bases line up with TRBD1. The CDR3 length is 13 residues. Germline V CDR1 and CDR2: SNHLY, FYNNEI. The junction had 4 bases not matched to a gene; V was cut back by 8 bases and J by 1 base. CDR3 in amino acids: CASLTGYNYGYTF. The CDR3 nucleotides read TGTGCCAGCCTGACAGGGTATAACTATGGCTACACCTTC.

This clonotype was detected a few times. CDR3 in amino acids: CSAGTSGRASSYEQYF. The CDR3 DNA is TGCAGTGCTGGGACTAGCGGGAGGGCGAGCTCCTACGAGCAGTACTTC. The genes are TRBV20-1 and TRBJ2-7, with 16 bases aligning to TRBD2. The ends lost 5 bases at V and 0 bases at J; junction bases unmatched: 4. Looked up from germline, CDR1 is DFQATT and CDR2 is SNEGSKA (reference sequence). The CDR3 consists of 16 residues.

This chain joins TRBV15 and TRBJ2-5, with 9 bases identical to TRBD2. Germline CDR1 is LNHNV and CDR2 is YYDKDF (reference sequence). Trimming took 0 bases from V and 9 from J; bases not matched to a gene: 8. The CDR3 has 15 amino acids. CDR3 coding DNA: TGTGCCACCAGCAGAGATCAGGGCGGGAGGGCGGCCCAGTACTTC. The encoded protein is CATSRDQGGRAAQYF. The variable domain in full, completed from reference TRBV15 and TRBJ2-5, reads DAMVIQNPRYQVTQFGKPVTLSCSQTLNHNVMYWYQQKSSQAPKLLFHYYDKDFNNEADTPDNFQSRRPNTSFCFLDIRSPGLGDTAMYLCATSRDQGGRAAQYFGPGTRLLVL.

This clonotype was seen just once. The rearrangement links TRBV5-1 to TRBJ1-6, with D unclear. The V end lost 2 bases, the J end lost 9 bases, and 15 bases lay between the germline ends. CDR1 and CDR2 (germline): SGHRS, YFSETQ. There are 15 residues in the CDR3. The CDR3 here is CASSFLFPEGSPLHF. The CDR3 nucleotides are TGCGCCAGCAGCTTCCTGTTCCCGGAGGGTTCACCCCTCCACTTT.

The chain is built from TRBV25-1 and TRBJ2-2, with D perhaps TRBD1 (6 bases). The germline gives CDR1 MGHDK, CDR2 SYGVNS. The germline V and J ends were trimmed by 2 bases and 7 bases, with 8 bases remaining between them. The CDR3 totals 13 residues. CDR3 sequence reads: CASSEQGNGELFF. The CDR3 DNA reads TGTGCCAGCAGTGAACAGGGGAACGGGGAGCTGTTTTTT.

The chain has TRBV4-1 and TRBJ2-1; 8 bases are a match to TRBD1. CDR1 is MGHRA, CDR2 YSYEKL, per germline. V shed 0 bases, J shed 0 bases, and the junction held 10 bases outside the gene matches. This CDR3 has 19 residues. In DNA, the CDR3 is TGCGCCAGCAGCCAAGATCGAAACAGGGGGTTTACCTCCTACAATGAGCAGTTCTTC. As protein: CASSQDRNRGFTSYNEQFF.

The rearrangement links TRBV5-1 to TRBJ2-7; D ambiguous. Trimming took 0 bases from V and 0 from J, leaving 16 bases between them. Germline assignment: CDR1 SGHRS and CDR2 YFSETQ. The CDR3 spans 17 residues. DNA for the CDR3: TGCGCCAGCAGCTTGGCTCGGGTGTTGGGAAGCTCCTACGAGCAGTACTTC. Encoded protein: CASSLARVLGSSYEQYF.

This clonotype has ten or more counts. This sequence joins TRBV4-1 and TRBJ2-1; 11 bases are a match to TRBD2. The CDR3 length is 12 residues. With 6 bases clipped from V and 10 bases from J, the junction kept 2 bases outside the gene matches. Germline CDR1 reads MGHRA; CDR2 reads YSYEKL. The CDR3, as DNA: TGCGCCAGCAGTGTAGCGGGAGGGGAGCAGTTCTTC. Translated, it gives CASSVAGGEQFF.

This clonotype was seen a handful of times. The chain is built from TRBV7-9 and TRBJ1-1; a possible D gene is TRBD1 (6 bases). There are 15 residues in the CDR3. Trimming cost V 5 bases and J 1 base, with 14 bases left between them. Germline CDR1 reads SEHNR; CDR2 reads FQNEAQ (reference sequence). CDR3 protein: CASSPYMGQNTEAFF. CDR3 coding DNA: TGTGCCAGCAGCCCTTATATGGGACAGAACACTGAAGCTTTCTTT.

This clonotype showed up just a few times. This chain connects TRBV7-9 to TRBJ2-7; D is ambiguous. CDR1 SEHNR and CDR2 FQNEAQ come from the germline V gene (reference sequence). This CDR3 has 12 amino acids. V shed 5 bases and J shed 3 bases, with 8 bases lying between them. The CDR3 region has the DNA TGTGCCAGCAGCCCGGCTGTCTACGAGCAGTACTTC. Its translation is CASSPAVYEQYF. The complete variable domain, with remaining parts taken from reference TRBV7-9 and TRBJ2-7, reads DTGVSQNPRHKITKRGQNVTFRCDPISEHNRLYWYRQTLGQGPEFLTYFQNEAQLEKSRLLSDRFSAERPKGSFSTLEIQRTEQGDSAMYLCASSPAVYEQYFGPGTRLTVT.

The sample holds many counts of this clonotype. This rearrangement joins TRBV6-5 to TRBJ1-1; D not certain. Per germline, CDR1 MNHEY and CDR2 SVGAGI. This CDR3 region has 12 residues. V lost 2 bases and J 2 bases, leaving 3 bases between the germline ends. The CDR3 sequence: CASSYRNTEAFF. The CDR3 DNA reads TGTGCCAGCAGTTACCGTAACACTGAAGCTTTCTTT.

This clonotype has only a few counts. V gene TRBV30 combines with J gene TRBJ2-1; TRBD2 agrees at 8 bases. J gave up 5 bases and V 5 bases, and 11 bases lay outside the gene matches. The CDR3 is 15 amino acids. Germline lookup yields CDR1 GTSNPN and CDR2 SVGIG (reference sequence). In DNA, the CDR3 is TGTGCCTGGCGGGCGGGAGGTCTAACCGACAATGAGCAGTTCTTC. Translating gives CAWRAGGLTDNEQFF.

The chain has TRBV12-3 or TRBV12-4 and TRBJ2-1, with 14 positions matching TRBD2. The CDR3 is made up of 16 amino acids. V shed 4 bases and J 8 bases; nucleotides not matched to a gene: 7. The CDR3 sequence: CASSSTGTSGSDEQFF. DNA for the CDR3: TGTGCCAGCAGTTCGACCGGGACTAGCGGGAGTGATGAGCAGTTCTTC.

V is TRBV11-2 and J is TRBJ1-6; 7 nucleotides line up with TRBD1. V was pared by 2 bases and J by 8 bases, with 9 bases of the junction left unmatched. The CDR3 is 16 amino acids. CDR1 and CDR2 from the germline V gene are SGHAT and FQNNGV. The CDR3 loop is CASSLRQGSHYSPLHF. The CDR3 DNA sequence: TGTGCCAGCAGCTTACGACAGGGAAGTCACTATTCACCCCTCCACTTT.

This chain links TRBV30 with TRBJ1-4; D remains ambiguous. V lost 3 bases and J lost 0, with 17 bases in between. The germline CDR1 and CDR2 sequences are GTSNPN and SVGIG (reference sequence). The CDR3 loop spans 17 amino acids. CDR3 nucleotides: TGTGCCTGGAGACGGAGCTTCCTCACACCAACTAATGAAAAACTGTTTTTT. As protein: CAWRRSFLTPTNEKLFF.

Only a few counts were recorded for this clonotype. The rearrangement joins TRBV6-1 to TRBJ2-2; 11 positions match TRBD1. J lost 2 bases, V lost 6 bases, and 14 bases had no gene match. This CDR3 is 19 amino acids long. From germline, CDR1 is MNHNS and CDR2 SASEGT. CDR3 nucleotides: TGTGCCAGCAGGCAGGACAGGGGGCTCTCCCACTATAACACCGGGGAGCTGTTTTTT. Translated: CASRQDRGLSHYNTGELFF.

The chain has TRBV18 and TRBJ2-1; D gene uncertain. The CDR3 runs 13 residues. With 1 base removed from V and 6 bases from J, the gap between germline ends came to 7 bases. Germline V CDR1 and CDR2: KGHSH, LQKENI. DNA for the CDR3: TGTGCCAGCTCACCACTCGACCCCAATGAGCAGTTCTTC. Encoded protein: CASSPLDPNEQFF.